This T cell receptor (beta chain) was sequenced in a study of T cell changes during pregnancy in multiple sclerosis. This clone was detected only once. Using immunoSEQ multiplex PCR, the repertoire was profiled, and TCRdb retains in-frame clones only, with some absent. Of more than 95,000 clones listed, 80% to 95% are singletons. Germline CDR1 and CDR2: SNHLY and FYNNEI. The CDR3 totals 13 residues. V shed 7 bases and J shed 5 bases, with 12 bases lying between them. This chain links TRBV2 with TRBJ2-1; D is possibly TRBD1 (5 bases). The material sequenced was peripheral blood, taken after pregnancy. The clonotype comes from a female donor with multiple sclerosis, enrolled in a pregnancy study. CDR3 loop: CASTTGTDNEQFF. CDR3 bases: TGTGCCAGCACAACAGGCACCGACAATGAGCAGTTCTTC.